Sequencing of this T cell receptor beta chain was carried out in a study of PD-L1 blockade in urothelial cancer. Deletions cut 2 bases from V and 6 bases from J, with 14 bases between. CDR3 length: 15 residues. Germline lookup yields CDR1 SGHTA and CDR2 FQGNSA. The sample's time point: pretreatment peripheral blood. TCRdb's table, derived via immunoSEQ multiplex PCR, lists solely in-frame clones and lacks some. The sample has fewer than 65,000 clones, around 80% seen once; the top ten hold 3% to 4%. Sequencing used PBMCs, obtained around atezolizumab (anti-PD-L1) treatment. The chain is built from TRBV7-2 and TRBJ2-1; D possibly corresponds to TRBD2 (5 bases). The TCR was taken from a man in his 70s with urothelial cancer. The DNA of the CDR3 is TGTGCCAGCAGCTTACTCGTTCGGGGTTCCAATGAGCAGTTCTTC. Amino acid sequence: CASSLLVRGSNEQFF.